The 21 T cell receptor beta chains below were found in one sample sequenced in a study of CD8 T cells in ankylosing spondylitis. The study, taken as a whole, reports: What appeared characteristic of ankylosing spondylitis blood was a TCR beta motif of fewer than ten highly homologous variants.

TCRdb processed the 5' RACE reads anew with MiXCR; each CDR3 protein has one entry. The table lists under 450,000 distinct CDR3 sequences, approximately 17% of them singletons. Antigens for these TCRs are unknown. The source material was blood, either unsorted or a sorted T cell fraction (not recorded which). These receptors were collected from a male donor with ankylosing spondylitis.

The V and J genes are TRBV19 and TRBJ2-7; 13 bases match TRBD2. There are 17 residues in the CDR3. Germline CDR1 LNHDA, CDR2 SQIVND (reference sequence). Trimming removed 4 bases from V and 2 bases from J; junction bases left unmatched: 8. In nucleotides, the CDR3 is TGTGCCAGTAGTAAAGGCGGGACTAGCGGGAAACCCTACGAGCAGTACTTC. The encoded protein is CASSKGGTSGKPYEQYF. Using reference TRBV19 and TRBJ2-7 for the parts outside the CDR3, the full variable domain is DGGITQSPKYLFRKEGQNVTLSCEQNLNHDAMYWYRQDPGQGLRLIYYSQIVNDFQKGDIAEGYSVSREKKESFPLTVTSAQKNPTAFYLCASSKGGTSGKPYEQYFGPGTRLTVT.

The rearrangement uses TRBV11-2 and TRBJ1-6, with 9 bases matching TRBD1. Germline-derived CDR1 and CDR2 are SGHAT and FQNNGV. There are 17 residues in the CDR3. The junction had 5 bases not matched to a gene; V was cut back by 5 bases and J by 0 bases. CDR3 loop: CASSKQGASSYNSPLHF. For the CDR3, the DNA is TGTGCCAGCAGCAAACAGGGGGCGAGCTCCTATAATTCACCCCTCCACTTT.

This clonotype has more than one count but fewer than ten. The V gene is TRBV20-1, the J gene TRBJ2-5, with TRBD1 matching 9 bases. This CDR3 is built from 12 residues. Trimming removed 6 bases from V and 6 bases from J; junction bases left unmatched: 5. CDR1 DFQATT and CDR2 SNEGSKA come from the germline V gene (reference sequence). The CDR3 sequence: CSAGTGLKTQYF. The CDR3 DNA reads TGCAGTGCAGGGACAGGGCTAAAGACCCAGTACTTC.

This clonotype was found a few times. The rearrangement uses TRBV5-1 and TRBJ2-1; 8 bases match TRBD2. After removal of 4 bases from V and 2 bases from J, the junction contained 5 bases not matched to a gene. This CDR3 has 15 residues. CDR1 SGHRS and CDR2 YFSETQ come from the germline V gene. The DNA of the CDR3 is TGCGCCAGCAGCGCCCTGACTAGCGCCTACAATGAGCAGTTCTTC. Amino acids: CASSALTSAYNEQFF.

This clonotype turned up a few times. This chain joins TRBV7-3 and TRBJ2-4; 7 nucleotides agree with TRBD1. The CDR3 spans 13 residues. Unmatched junction bases numbered 4, after V lost 3 bases and J lost 8 bases. The V gene's germline CDR1 is SGHTA and CDR2 FQGTGA. CDR3 DNA: TGTGCCAGCAGCTTTCTCCAGGGGGACATTCAGTACTTC. Translation: CASSFLQGDIQYF.

This clonotype was counted ten times or more. The chain carries TRBV18 and TRBJ2-2; no clear D gene. CDR3 length: 16 amino acids. CDR1 KGHSH and CDR2 LQKENI come from the germline V gene. The germline V and J ends were trimmed by 4 bases and 0 bases, with 12 bases remaining between them. The CDR3 DNA sequence: TGTGCCAGCTCACGGCTTCTAGGGCCGAACACCGGGGAGCTGTTTTTT. Protein: CASSRLLGPNTGELFF.

This clonotype has a handful of counts. V gene TRBV15 combines with J gene TRBJ1-2; D call uncertain. Per the germline V gene, CDR1 is LNHNV and CDR2 is YYDKDF (reference sequence). V was trimmed by 4 bases and J by 3 bases, leaving 12 bases between them. The CDR3 has 14 residues. The CDR3 spells CATSKDSLDYGYTF. In DNA, the CDR3 is TGTGCCACCAGCAAAGACTCCCTAGACTATGGCTACACCTTC.

The J gene is TRBJ2-5, the V gene TRBV25-1; D not certain. The CDR3 is 15 residues long. Deletions cut 2 bases from V and 1 base from J, with 11 bases between. The germline V gene has CDR1 MGHDK and CDR2 SYGVNS. CDR3 region: CASSETRTLQETQYF. The CDR3 region has the DNA TGTGCCAGCAGTGAAACCCGGACCCTCCAAGAGACCCAGTACTTC.

The V gene is TRBV4-3, the J gene TRBJ2-4, with TRBD2 as a possible D gene (6 bases). Trimming left V 0 bases short and J 1 base short, with 13 bases between. CDR1 LGHNA and CDR2 YSLEER come from the germline V gene. This CDR3 is 17 amino acids long. The CDR3 spells CASSQDSGEWAKNIQYF. The CDR3 nucleotides are TGCGCCAGCAGCCAAGATTCGGGGGAGTGGGCCAAAAACATTCAGTACTTC.

This clonotype has only a few counts. The chain couples TRBV12-3 or TRBV12-4 to TRBJ1-1, with D possibly being TRBD1 (5 bases). The length of the CDR3 is 12 residues. Trimming pared 6 bases from V and 5 bases from J, leaving 10 bases between. The CDR3 coding sequence is TGTGCCAGCAGAGCAGGGCTGACTGAAGCTTTCTTT. Protein sequence: CASRAGLTEAFF.

This chain uses TRBV19 with TRBJ2-7, with D tentatively TRBD1 or TRBD2 (6 bases each). The CDR3 runs 15 residues. V was cut by 1 base and J by 0 bases, with 10 bases left in between. CDR1 is LNHDA and CDR2 is SQIVND in the germline V gene (reference sequence). CDR3 sequence: CASSIGGTPSYEQYF. CDR3 nucleotides: TGTGCCAGTAGTATAGGCGGGACACCCTCCTACGAGCAGTACTTC.

The chain has TRBV6-1 and TRBJ2-7, with D maybe TRBD1 (6 bases). Trimming cost V 4 bases and J 0 bases, with 10 bases left between them. This CDR3 comprises 14 residues. Germline values: CDR1 MNHNS, CDR2 SASEGT. The DNA of the CDR3 is TGTGCCAGCAGTGCGGACAGCACCTCCTACGAGCAGTACTTC. It is translated as CASSADSTSYEQYF.

In this sample, this clonotype turned up a few times. V gene TRBV12-3 or TRBV12-4 combines with J gene TRBJ2-7; 11 nucleotides agree with TRBD2. The length of the CDR3 is 14 residues. The V gene end was trimmed by 3 bases and the J gene end by 7 bases; junction bases not matched to a gene: 5. This CDR3 is CASSFTSGRVEQYF. In DNA, the CDR3 is TGTGCCAGCAGTTTCACTAGCGGGAGAGTGGAGCAGTACTTC.

The rearrangement links TRBV30 to TRBJ1-2; 7 bases fit TRBD1. The CDR3 has 14 residues. CDR1 is GTSNPN and CDR2 is SVGIG in the germline V gene (reference sequence). Trimming cost V 3 bases and J 0 bases; bases outside gene matches: 4. The CDR3: CAWRTTGTNYGYTF. The DNA for the CDR3 is TGTGCCTGGAGGACGACAGGGACTAACTATGGCTACACCTTC.

This clonotype appeared a few times. Here the CDR3 DNA reads TGTGCCAGCAGTCTATCTCTAGCGGCTAGGGGTGAGCAGTTCTTC. This sequence encodes CASSLSLAARGEQFF. This chain links TRBV6-2 or TRBV6-3 with TRBJ2-1; 7 bases match TRBD2. The CDR3 has 15 amino acids. V lost 5 bases, J lost 9 bases, and 13 bases stayed unmatched. In germline, CDR1 is MNHEY, CDR2 SVGEGT.

The chain combines TRBV30 with TRBJ2-1; 8 bases are shared with TRBD2. Germline V gives CDR1 GTSNPN, CDR2 SVGIG (reference sequence). J gave up 0 bases and V 6 bases, and 7 bases lay outside the gene matches. This CDR3 is built from 15 residues. The CDR3 DNA reads TGTGCCTGCCAGGATGGACTAGCCTCCTACAATGAGCAGTTCTTC. It encodes CACQDGLASYNEQFF.

This clonotype came up a few times. This chain uses TRBV10-3 with TRBJ1-5, with D possibly TRBD1 on 6 matching bases. This CDR3 has 15 residues. The V end was cut by 10 bases, the J end by 4 bases, with 20 bases between. Germline CDR1 reads ENHRY; CDR2 reads SYGVKD. The CDR3 DNA reads TGTGCCACCCGAGGTGGGGGGCACAGTAATCAGCCCCAGCATTTT. Translating it yields CATRGGGHSNQPQHF.

This clonotype showed up just a few times. The chain couples TRBV12-3 or TRBV12-4 to TRBJ1-1; no clear D. The CDR3 is 11 amino acids. V lost 7 bases and J 6 bases, leaving 9 bases between the germline ends. CDR3 in amino acids: CASTKVPEAFF. The CDR3, as DNA: TGTGCCAGCACCAAAGTCCCTGAAGCTTTCTTT.

The gene calls are TRBV5-6 and TRBJ2-3, with D perhaps given as TRBD1 or TRBD2 (5 bases each). The CDR3 is 17 residues long. Germline V CDR1 and CDR2: SGHDT, YYEEEE. Trimming left V 2 bases short and J 0 bases short, with 16 bases between. In DNA form, the CDR3 reads TGTGCCAGCAGCTTAATGTTGGGGACCGGGAGCACAGATACGCAGTATTTT. It translates to CASSLMLGTGSTDTQYF.

This clonotype appeared many times. This rearrangement joins TRBV7-9 to TRBJ2-7, with a possible D match to TRBD1 (6 bases). This CDR3 comprises 14 residues. Trimming took 1 base from V and 6 from J, leaving 13 bases between them. Germline loops: CDR1 SEHNR, CDR2 FQNEAQ (reference sequence). The CDR3 loop is CASSLGQAASEQYF. The DNA of the CDR3 is TGTGCCAGCAGCTTAGGACAGGCTGCGTCCGAGCAGTACTTC.

This rearrangement joins TRBV20-1 to TRBJ2-2; D is unclear. V was trimmed by 5 bases and J by 2 bases, leaving 9 bases between them. The CDR3 is 13 amino acids. The germline gives CDR1 DFQATT, CDR2 SNEGSKA (reference sequence). CDR3 region: CSAGEPNTGELFF. The CDR3 DNA sequence: TGCAGTGCTGGGGAACCCAACACCGGGGAGCTGTTTTTT.